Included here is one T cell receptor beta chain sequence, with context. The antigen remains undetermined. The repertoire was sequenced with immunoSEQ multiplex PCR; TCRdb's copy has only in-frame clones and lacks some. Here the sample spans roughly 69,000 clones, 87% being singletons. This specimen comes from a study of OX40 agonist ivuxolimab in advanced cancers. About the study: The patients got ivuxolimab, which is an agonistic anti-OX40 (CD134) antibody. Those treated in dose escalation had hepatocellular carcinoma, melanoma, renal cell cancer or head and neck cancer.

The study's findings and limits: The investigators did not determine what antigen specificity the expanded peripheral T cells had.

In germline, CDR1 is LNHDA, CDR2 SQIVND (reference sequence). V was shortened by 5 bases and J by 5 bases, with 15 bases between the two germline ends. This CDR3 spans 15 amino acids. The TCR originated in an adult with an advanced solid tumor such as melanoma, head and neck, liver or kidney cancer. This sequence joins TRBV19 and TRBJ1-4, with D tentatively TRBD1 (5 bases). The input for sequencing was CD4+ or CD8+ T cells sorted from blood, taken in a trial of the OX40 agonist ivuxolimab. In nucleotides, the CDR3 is TGTGCCAGTAGTGGCCCCGGGACGGAGAATGAAAAACTGTTTTTT. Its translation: CASSGPGTENEKLFF.